The 32 T cell receptor beta chains presented below share a single source sample, sequenced in a study of T cell responses to AZD1222 COVID-19 vaccine. Only in-frame clones appear in the TCRdb table, and some are missing; sequencing was by immunoSEQ multiplex PCR. The table has under 70,000 clones, 88% seen once; the top ten hold about 14%. The sequenced sample was peripheral blood, obtained on day 0 of AZD1222 vaccination. The receptor source for this set is an adult in good health.

This chain joins TRBV29-1 and TRBJ2-1, with 10 bases that match TRBD2. Germline values: CDR1 SQVTM, CDR2 ANQGSEA. The length of the CDR3 is 15 residues. V was pared by 4 bases and J by 2 bases, with 5 bases of the junction left unmatched. The chain's CDR3 is CSVGGTSGAYNEQFF. The CDR3 DNA reads TGCAGCGTTGGGGGCACTAGCGGGGCCTACAATGAGCAGTTCTTC.

As to this clone: The sample holds other DNA sequences that translate to the same CDR3. The rearrangement joins TRBV7-2 to TRBJ1-1; 7 bases fit TRBD1. The junction had 2 bases not matched to a gene; V was cut back by 3 bases and J by 1 base. Per the germline V gene, CDR1 is SGHTA and CDR2 is FQGNSA. CDR3 length equals 14 residues. CDR3 in DNA: TGTGCCAGCAGCTTGAACAGGGGGAACACTGAAGCTTTCTTT. Protein sequence: CASSLNRGNTEAFF.

The chain joins TRBV29-1 to TRBJ2-1; a possible D gene is TRBD2 (7 bases). Germline V gives CDR1 SQVTM, CDR2 ANQGSEA. V gave up 3 bases and J gave up 7 bases, with 16 bases separating them. This CDR3 is 14 amino acids long. CDR3: CSVDPSGGGNEQFF. CDR3 DNA sequence: TGCAGCGTTGACCCTAGCGGAGGGGGGAATGAGCAGTTCTTC.

The V and J genes are TRBV11-1 and TRBJ2-1, with TRBD2 as a possible D gene (6 bases). Germline V CDR1 and CDR2: SGHAT, FQDESV (reference sequence). V was shortened by 0 bases and J by 10 bases, with 19 bases between the two germline ends. The length of the CDR3 is 16 residues. CDR3 protein: CASSLAYDGSSSEQFF. The CDR3 DNA reads TGTGCCAGCAGCTTAGCGTACGACGGGAGCTCGTCCGAGCAGTTCTTC.

This chain links TRBV5-5 with TRBJ1-3, with 8 bases matching TRBD1. V lost 4 bases, J lost 2 bases, and 2 bases stayed unmatched. Per germline, CDR1 SGHKS and CDR2 YYEKEE (reference sequence). The CDR3 is 14 amino acids. CDR3 sequence reads: CASSPTGAGNTIYF. In DNA, the CDR3 is TGTGCCAGCAGCCCGACAGGGGCTGGAAACACCATATATTTT.

The chain carries TRBV5-1 and TRBJ2-5, with D tentatively TRBD2 (5 bases). CDR1 is SGHRS and CDR2 is YFSETQ in the germline V gene. The V gene lost 3 bases and the J gene lost 5 bases, with 14 bases spanning the gap. The CDR3 consists of 14 residues. In DNA, the CDR3 is TGCGCCAGCAGCTACGGCGGAACGGGGGAGACCCAGTACTTC. This translates into CASSYGGTGETQYF.

The chain joins TRBV5-5 to TRBJ2-7, with 10 nucleotides matching TRBD1. J gave up 5 bases and V 2 bases, and 10 bases lay outside the gene matches. Germline CDR1 and CDR2: SGHKS and YYEKEE (reference sequence). This CDR3 is 16 amino acids long. CDR3 sequence: CASSFRDRGMRNEQYF. In DNA form, the CDR3 reads TGTGCCAGCAGCTTCCGGGACAGGGGAATGAGAAACGAGCAGTACTTC.

CDR3 sequence reads: CASSRWGGAGANVLTF. The DNA for the CDR3 is TGTGCCAGCAGCCGTTGGGGGGGGGCTGGGGCCAACGTCCTGACTTTC. This sequence joins TRBV5-4 and TRBJ2-6; 7 nucleotides agree with TRBD2. CDR1 SGHNT and CDR2 YYREEE come from the germline V gene (reference sequence). The V and J ends lost 4 bases and 2 bases, in that order; junction bases with no gene match: 6. The CDR3 has 16 residues.

The chain recombines TRBV11-2 with TRBJ1-2; tentative D call: TRBD1 (5 bases). CDR3 length: 12 amino acids. V lost 1 base and J 6 bases, leaving 6 bases between the germline ends. Germline CDR1 is SGHAT and CDR2 is FQNNGV. CDR3 sequence (DNA): TGTGCCAGCAGCTTAGGCAGGGATGGCTACACCTTC. It specifies CASSLGRDGYTF.

V gene TRBV5-6 combines with J gene TRBJ1-4; D ambiguous. CDR1 and CDR2 from the germline V gene are SGHDT and YYEEEE. V dropped 6 bases and J dropped 6 bases, with 18 bases sitting between them. CDR3 length: 15 amino acids. The CDR3 region is CASTLLPDGDEKLFF. The CDR3 DNA is TGTGCCAGCACTCTCTTGCCGGACGGCGATGAAAAACTGTTTTTT.

This chain uses TRBV27 with TRBJ2-7, with 9 positions matching TRBD2. The germline V gene has CDR1 MNHEY and CDR2 SMNVEV (reference sequence). This CDR3 is built from 15 residues. V shed 5 bases and J 4 bases; nucleotides not matched to a gene: 9. CDR3 DNA sequence: TGTGCCAGCAGTCCTCAGGCGGGAGGGGGGTACGAGCAGTACTTC. The encoded protein is CASSPQAGGGYEQYF.

This chain links TRBV19 with TRBJ2-7; either TRBD1 or TRBD2 may fit D (5 bases each). Germline values: CDR1 LNHDA, CDR2 SQIVND (reference sequence). CDR3 length: 12 amino acids. Trimming pared 8 bases from V and 2 bases from J, leaving 10 bases between. This chain's CDR3 is CASGGNTYEQYF. For the CDR3, the DNA is TGTGCCAGTGGGGGTAATACCTACGAGCAGTACTTC.

The CDR3 nucleotides read TGTGCCAGCAGCTTGGAGGACAGGGGCGGGGGTAATGAGCAGTTCTTC. It codes for CASSLEDRGGGNEQFF. The chain employs TRBV5-4 and TRBJ2-1, with 9 bases identical to TRBD1. The CDR3 runs 16 residues. Germline V gene lookup returns CDR1 SGHNT and CDR2 YYREEE (reference sequence). V lost 0 bases to trimming and J lost 7 bases; unmatched junction nucleotides: 8.

The V call is TRBV24-1, the J call TRBJ2-3, with D perhaps matching TRBD1 (5 bases). Germline CDR1 and CDR2: KGHDR and SFDVKD. The V end lost 5 bases, the J end lost 0 bases, and 11 bases lay between the germline ends. The CDR3 has 15 residues. The CDR3 nucleotides are TGTGCCACCAGTGTGTGGGGCCCTAGCACAGATACGCAGTATTTT. It is translated as CATSVWGPSTDTQYF.

This chain joins TRBV3-1 (or the pseudogene TRBV3-2) and TRBJ1-2, with a tentative D call TRBD1 (5 bases). This CDR3 contains 15 residues. CDR1 is LGHDT and CDR2 is YNNKEL in the germline V gene (reference sequence). The V gene lost 2 bases and the J gene lost 6 bases, with 16 bases spanning the gap. CDR3 sequence reads: CASSQITGGFDGYTF. CDR3 nucleotide sequence: TGTGCCAGCAGCCAAATAACGGGGGGTTTCGATGGCTACACCTTC.

The gene calls are TRBV4-2 and TRBJ2-1; the match to TRBD2 covers 10 bases. The V and J ends lost 0 bases and 9 bases, in that order; junction bases with no gene match: 8. CDR1 LGHNA and CDR2 YNFKEQ come from the germline V gene. This CDR3 spans 16 amino acids. CDR3: CASSQEPSGSYGEQFF. Here the CDR3 DNA reads TGTGCCAGCAGCCAAGAACCTAGCGGGAGTTACGGTGAGCAGTTCTTC.

The V and J genes are TRBV7-2 and TRBJ2-7; D is ambiguous. The length of the CDR3 is 13 residues. Trimming removed 0 bases at V and 1 base at J, with 4 bases between. Germline CDR1 and CDR2: SGHTA and FQGNSA. The CDR3 reads CASSLAQSYEQYF. The CDR3 coding sequence is TGTGCCAGCAGCTTAGCACAGTCCTACGAGCAGTACTTC.

This chain links TRBV4-3 with TRBJ2-1; D is uncertain. Trimming stripped 0 bases from V and 10 bases from J, with 19 bases between. This CDR3 spans 16 amino acids. Germline CDR1 and CDR2: LGHNA and YSLEER. The CDR3: CASSQDWKGPQQEQFF. CDR3 sequence (DNA): TGCGCCAGCAGCCAAGATTGGAAAGGTCCCCAACAGGAGCAGTTCTTC.

This chain links TRBV7-9 with TRBJ1-1; 7 bases match TRBD1. Germline trimming cut 6 bases from V and 7 bases from J; bases unmatched to any gene: 11. The CDR3 covers 14 residues. The germline V gene encodes CDR1 SEHNR and CDR2 FQNEAQ (reference sequence). The CDR3, as DNA: TGTGCCAGCAGTTTGACACAGGGGAGGGTTGAAGCTTTCTTT. It translates to CASSLTQGRVEAFF.

This chain joins TRBV19 and TRBJ1-5, with unresolved D. Trimming left V 3 bases short and J 4 bases short, with 13 bases between. This CDR3 spans 15 amino acids. Germline CDR1 reads LNHDA; CDR2 reads SQIVND (reference sequence). The DNA of the CDR3 is TGTGCCAGTAGTATCATGGGTGTCGAAAATCAGCCCCAGCATTTT. Protein: CASSIMGVENQPQHF.

The chain recombines TRBV5-1 with TRBJ2-7; 7 bases map to TRBD2. The germline gives CDR1 SGHRS, CDR2 YFSETQ. V was clipped by 4 bases and J by 2 bases; unmatched bases: 9. The CDR3 has 15 residues. The CDR3 coding sequence is TGCGCCAGCAGCCCCCGGGCTAGCGGAACCTACGAGCAGTACTTC. This gives the protein CASSPRASGTYEQYF.

The genes are TRBV6-2 or TRBV6-3 and TRBJ1-1, with unresolved D. With 0 bases removed from V and 4 bases from J, the gap between germline ends came to 12 bases. Per the germline V gene, CDR1 is MNHEY and CDR2 is SVGEGT. The CDR3 sequence is 15 residues long. In nucleotides, the CDR3 is TGTGCCAGCAGTTACTCGAAAAAACTATTCACTGAAGCTTTCTTT. This translates into CASSYSKKLFTEAFF.

The chain carries TRBV24-1 and TRBJ2-1; D perhaps matches TRBD2 (6 bases). Trimming shortened V by 7 bases and J by 0 bases, and 15 bases separated the two germline ends. This CDR3 has 16 amino acids. Per the germline V gene, CDR1 is KGHDR and CDR2 is SFDVKD. The CDR3 nucleotides read TGTGCCACCAGCCCAATAGCGGATAGCTCCTACAATGAGCAGTTCTTC. Its protein product is CATSPIADSSYNEQFF.

This chain links TRBV2 with TRBJ1-6; TRBD1 might be the D (5 bases). The V end lost 9 bases, the J end lost 0 bases, and 15 bases lay between the germline ends. Per the germline V gene, CDR1 is SNHLY and CDR2 is FYNNEI. The CDR3 is 16 residues long. The CDR3 here is CASSTGLSSYNSPLHF. In DNA form, the CDR3 reads TGTGCCAGTTCGACGGGACTCAGCTCCTATAATTCACCCCTCCACTTT.

The chain carries TRBV29-1 and TRBJ2-7; possibly TRBD1 for D (6 bases). The CDR3 consists of 17 residues. CDR1 and CDR2 from the germline V gene are SQVTM and ANQGSEA. The V gene lost 5 bases and the J gene lost 1 base, with 24 bases spanning the gap. The CDR3 loop reads CSVRRWDTRESSYEQYF. CDR3 DNA: TGCAGCGTTAGAAGGTGGGACACCCGTGAAAGTTCCTACGAGCAGTACTTC.

This chain joins TRBV2 and TRBJ2-5, with D uncertain. The germline gives CDR1 SNHLY, CDR2 FYNNEI. This CDR3 spans 13 amino acids. V lost 4 bases and J lost 2, with 8 bases in between. CDR3 DNA sequence: TGTGCCAGCAGTGGCGACCAGCAAGAGACCCAGTACTTC. The encoded protein is CASSGDQQETQYF.

This clone was detected once. The J gene is TRBJ1-1, the V gene TRBV6-1; no firm D call. From germline, CDR1 is MNHNS and CDR2 SASEGT. This CDR3 is built from 14 residues. The V gene lost 1 base and the J gene lost 0 bases, with 6 bases spanning the gap. CDR3 loop: CASSEVGMNTEAFF. For the CDR3, the DNA is TGTGCCAGCAGTGAAGTAGGGATGAACACTGAAGCTTTCTTT.

The rearrangement joins TRBV5-1 to TRBJ1-1; 9 bases fit TRBD1. The CDR3 spans 15 residues. The V segment lost 4 bases and the J segment 3 bases; nucleotides outside the gene matches: 7. The germline V gene has CDR1 SGHRS and CDR2 YFSETQ. DNA of the CDR3: TGCGCCAGCAGCCTATCCGGGACAGGGTACACTGAAGCTTTCTTT. Protein: CASSLSGTGYTEAFF.

V gene TRBV27 combines with J gene TRBJ2-3, with D uncertain. The CDR3 loop spans 14 amino acids. CDR1 MNHEY and CDR2 SMNVEV come from the germline V gene (reference sequence). The V gene lost 4 bases and the J gene lost 4 bases, with 12 bases spanning the gap. Here the CDR3 reads CASSSSNSPDTQYF. The CDR3 bases are TGTGCCAGCAGTTCCTCAAACAGTCCAGATACGCAGTATTTT.

V usage is TRBV11-2 and J usage is TRBJ2-2; D perhaps matches TRBD2 (6 bases). The CDR3 contains 13 residues. Trimming left V 5 bases short and J 4 bases short, with 8 bases between. CDR1 and CDR2 (germline): SGHAT, FQNNGV. The CDR3 spells CASSISGTGELFF. The CDR3 DNA follows: TGTGCCAGCAGCATTAGCGGCACCGGGGAGCTGTTTTTT. Filled out from reference TRBV11-2 and TRBJ2-2, the complete variable domain reads EAGVAQSPRYKIIEKRQSVAFWCNPISGHATLYWYQQILGQGPKLLIQFQNNGVVDDSQLPKDRFSAERLKGVDSTLKIQPAKLEDSAVYLCASSISGTGELFFGEGSRLTVL.

V gene TRBV9 combines with J gene TRBJ1-1; D is possibly TRBD1 (5 bases). The CDR3 extends over 15 amino acids. Per the germline V gene, CDR1 is SGDLS and CDR2 is YYNGEE. V shed 3 bases and J shed 3 bases, with 15 bases lying between them. This CDR3 reads CASSAGSRGDTEAFF. CDR3 DNA: TGTGCCAGCAGCGCCGGGTCGCGGGGGGACACTGAAGCTTTCTTT.

The CDR3 DNA is TGTGCCAGTGGCGGGACAGCGAGCTCTGGGGCCAACGTCCTGACTTTC. Amino acid sequence: CASGGTASSGANVLTF. The chain is built from TRBV28 and TRBJ2-6; tentative D call: TRBD1 (7 bases). V was cut by 9 bases and J by 0 bases, with 15 bases left in between. CDR1 and CDR2 from the germline V gene are MDHEN and SYDVKM. CDR3 length equals 16 residues.